The 19 T cell receptor beta chains in this list originate from one sample, sequenced in a study of blood T cell repertoires in COVID-19. TCRdb's copy holds only in-frame clones and misses some; the assay was immunoSEQ multiplex PCR. The repertoire includes about 140,000 clones, over 60% of them detected once, and approximately 9.4% sits in the top ten. The source material was peripheral blood. All receptors come from a woman aged 50 to 65 with active or convalescent COVID-19.

The V and J genes are TRBV5-5 and TRBJ2-2, with 9 nucleotides matching TRBD1. The CDR3 is 16 amino acids. Trimming at V came to 4 bases and at J to 0 bases, leaving 4 bases not matched to a gene. Germline-derived CDR1 and CDR2 are SGHKS and YYEKEE (reference sequence). The DNA of the CDR3 is TGTGCCAGCAGCACTACAGGGGGCGCGAACACCGGGGAGCTGTTTTTT. It translates to CASSTTGGANTGELFF.

This clone showed up just once. The rearrangement uses TRBV6-1 and TRBJ2-6; possible D gene TRBD1, 5 bases. The CDR3 is 17 amino acids. Trimming stripped 0 bases from V and 6 bases from J, with 15 bases between. In germline, CDR1 is MNHNS, CDR2 SASEGT. The CDR3 DNA is TGTGCCAGCAGTGAAGCGCTTCCAGGGTCCTCGGCCAACGTCCTGACTTTC. Encoded protein: CASSEALPGSSANVLTF.

The chain combines TRBV6-5 with TRBJ1-5, with D perhaps matching TRBD1 (5 bases). This CDR3 is built from 14 residues. V lost 7 bases and J lost 7, with 17 bases in between. CDR1 and CDR2 (germline): MNHEY, SVGAGI. The CDR3 nucleotides are TGTGCCAGCACCCCCCAGGGACTAGGGCAGCCCCAGCATTTT. Its translation is CASTPQGLGQPQHF.

The count of this clone is one. The chain couples TRBV6-1 to TRBJ2-5, with TRBD2 matching over 9 bases. CDR3 size: 16 residues. The V gene's germline CDR1 is MNHNS and CDR2 SASEGT. V was clipped by 2 bases and J by 1 base; unmatched bases: 5. The CDR3 spells CASSERLAGSQETQYF. The CDR3, as DNA: TGTGCCAGCAGTGAACGCCTAGCGGGGAGCCAAGAGACCCAGTACTTC.

The rearrangement joins TRBV10-3 to TRBJ1-5; D ambiguous. Trimming removed 2 bases at V and 7 bases at J, with 9 bases between. The CDR3 runs to 13 residues. Germline loops: CDR1 ENHRY, CDR2 SYGVKD. In DNA form, the CDR3 reads TGTGCCATCAGTGAGGTCACGGGACAGCCCCAGCATTTT. As protein: CAISEVTGQPQHF.

DNA for the CDR3: TGCGCCAGCAGACCCGGACTAGCGGGAGTCTACGAGCAGTACTTC. This sequence encodes CASRPGLAGVYEQYF. The gene calls are TRBV4-3 and TRBJ2-7, with 13 bases matching TRBD2. Germline V CDR1 and CDR2: LGHNA, YSLEER. V gave up 6 bases and J gave up 3 bases; unmatched junction bases: 5. The CDR3 runs 15 residues.

The V call is TRBV11-3, the J call TRBJ2-3; 12 bases agree with TRBD1. Germline V gene lookup returns CDR1 SGHNT and CDR2 YENEEA. J gave up 5 bases and V 5 bases, and 5 bases lay outside the gene matches. The CDR3 sequence is 15 residues long. The DNA of the CDR3 is TGTGCCAGCAGCCAGGGACAGGGGGCGGAAGATACGCAGTATTTT. It is translated as CASSQGQGAEDTQYF.

This clone showed up just once. This chain connects TRBV18 to TRBJ2-7; maybe TRBD1 (5 bases). Trimming removed 3 bases at V and 0 bases at J, with 9 bases between. CDR1 is KGHSH, CDR2 LQKENI, per germline. The CDR3 sequence is 14 residues long. Here the CDR3 DNA reads TGTGCCAGCTCACCGTCCAGGGACTCCTACGAGCAGTACTTC. Translating it yields CASSPSRDSYEQYF.

This chain links TRBV19 with TRBJ2-3, with D maybe TRBD1 (6 bases). Germline CDR1 LNHDA, CDR2 SQIVND (reference sequence). The CDR3 runs to 16 residues. V lost 5 bases and J 5 bases, leaving 20 bases between the germline ends. In DNA form, the CDR3 reads TGTGCCAGTAGTTTCCCCAGGGGACCCCTAGGAGATACGCAGTATTTT. It encodes CASSFPRGPLGDTQYF.

The chain links TRBV7-2 to TRBJ1-1; D gene ambiguous. Germline V CDR1 and CDR2: SGHTA, FQGNSA. CDR3 size: 15 residues. V was clipped by 1 base and J by 4 bases, with 13 bases between them. As DNA, the CDR3 is TGTGCCAGCAGCTTAGGCGGGTTTTGGGGCACTGAAGCTTTCTTT. Protein sequence: CASSLGGFWGTEAFF.

The CDR3, as DNA: TGTGCCAGCTCACCAAACTACGGGGAGACCCAGTACTTC. Translating it yields CASSPNYGETQYF. The J gene is TRBJ2-5, the V gene TRBV18; no clear D. Trimming cost V 2 bases and J 5 bases, with 9 bases left between them. The CDR3 is made up of 13 amino acids. Germline assignment: CDR1 KGHSH and CDR2 LQKENI.

J is TRBJ1-1 and V is TRBV19; 7 bases line up with TRBD1. The CDR3 length is 15 residues. From germline, CDR1 is LNHDA and CDR2 SQIVND (reference sequence). Trimming removed 4 bases from V and 0 bases from J; junction bases left unmatched: 5. The CDR3: CASSRAGTVNTEAFF. Here the CDR3 DNA reads TGTGCCAGTAGTAGAGCCGGGACAGTGAACACTGAAGCTTTCTTT.

This sequence joins TRBV29-1 and TRBJ1-1, with D possibly TRBD1 on 5 matching bases. Germline V gives CDR1 SQVTM, CDR2 ANQGSEA. CDR3 length: 13 amino acids. Trimming took off 6 bases at V and 0 bases at J, with 11 bases between the two ends. DNA of the CDR3: TGCAGCGTACGGGGGGGGTTGAACACTGAAGCTTTCTTT. Protein sequence: CSVRGGLNTEAFF.

A remark on this clone: At the DNA level, this CDR3 is encoded by other sequences in the same sample as well. The chain combines TRBV19 with TRBJ1-1; D remains ambiguous. Deletions cut 3 bases from V and 2 bases from J, with 7 bases between. The CDR3 contains 13 residues. From germline, CDR1 is LNHDA and CDR2 SQIVND (reference sequence). CDR3 sequence reads: CASSISVNTEAFF. The CDR3, as DNA: TGTGCCAGTAGTATCTCAGTAAACACTGAAGCTTTCTTT.

This clone has only one observation. This sequence joins TRBV15 and TRBJ2-3, with TRBD2 as a possible D gene (6 bases). V shed 2 bases and J shed 0 bases, with 15 bases lying between them. This CDR3 is built from 17 residues. Germline V lookup: CDR1 LNHNV, CDR2 YYDKDF (reference sequence). The CDR3: CATSRTGLLASTDTQYF. CDR3 coding DNA: TGTGCCACCAGCAGAACGGGACTTCTAGCTAGCACAGATACGCAGTATTTT.

A few counts support this clone. This chain uses TRBV5-5 with TRBJ1-6; maybe TRBD1 (6 bases). The V gene lost 3 bases and the J gene lost 8 bases, with 15 bases spanning the gap. This CDR3 region has 15 residues. Germline V gives CDR1 SGHKS, CDR2 YYEKEE (reference sequence). The CDR3 protein is CASSSRGGDDSPLHF. CDR3 coding DNA: TGTGCCAGCAGCTCCCGAGGGGGGGATGATTCACCCCTCCACTTT.

V gene TRBV7-2 combines with J gene TRBJ2-7; 10 bases agree with TRBD2. The V and J ends lost 4 bases and 1 base, in that order; junction bases with no gene match: 7. The germline V gene encodes CDR1 SGHTA and CDR2 FQGNSA. The CDR3 contains 16 residues. The CDR3 DNA reads as TGTGCCAGCAGCTATCAAAGCGGGGGGGGTTCCTACGAGCAGTACTTC. As protein: CASSYQSGGGSYEQYF. Based on the CDR3 plus reference TRBV7-2 and TRBJ2-7, the full variable domain is GAGVSQSPSNKVTEKGKDVELRCDPISGHTALYWYRQSLGQGLEFLIYFQGNSAPDKSGLPSDRFSAERTGGSVSTLTIQRTQQEDSAVYLCASSYQSGGGSYEQYFGPGTRLTVT.

CDR3 loop: CASSSQDTQYF. CDR3 DNA sequence: TGTGCCAGCAGTTCCCAGGATACGCAGTATTTT. This chain uses TRBV12-3 or TRBV12-4 with TRBJ2-3; no firm D call. V lost 4 bases and J lost 6, with 5 bases in between. The CDR3 has 11 amino acids.

This clone has only a few counts. The V call is TRBV21-1, the J call TRBJ1-1; the table gives TRBD1 as D, unverified against the DNA. TRBV21-1 is a listed pseudogene. This CDR3 has 15 amino acids. CDR3 sequence (DNA): TGTGCCAGCCACGGGCCGACAGGAAAGAACACTGAAGCTTTCTTT. It specifies CASHGPTGKNTEAFF.